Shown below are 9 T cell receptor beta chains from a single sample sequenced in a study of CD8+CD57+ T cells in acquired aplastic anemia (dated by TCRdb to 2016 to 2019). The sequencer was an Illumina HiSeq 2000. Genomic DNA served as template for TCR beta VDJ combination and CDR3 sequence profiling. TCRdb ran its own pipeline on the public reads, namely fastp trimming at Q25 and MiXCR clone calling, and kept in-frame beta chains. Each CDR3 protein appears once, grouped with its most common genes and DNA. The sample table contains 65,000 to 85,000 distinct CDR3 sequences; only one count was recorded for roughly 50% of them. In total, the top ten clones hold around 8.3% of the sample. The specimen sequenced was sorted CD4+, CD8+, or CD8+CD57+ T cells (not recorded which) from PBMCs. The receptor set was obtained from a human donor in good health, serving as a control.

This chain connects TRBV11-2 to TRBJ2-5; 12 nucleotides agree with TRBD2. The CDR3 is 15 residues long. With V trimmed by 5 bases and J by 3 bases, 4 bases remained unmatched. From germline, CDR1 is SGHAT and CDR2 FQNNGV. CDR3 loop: CASSRRLAGEETQYF. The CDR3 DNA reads TGTGCCAGCAGCCGACGACTAGCGGGAGAAGAGACCCAGTACTTC.

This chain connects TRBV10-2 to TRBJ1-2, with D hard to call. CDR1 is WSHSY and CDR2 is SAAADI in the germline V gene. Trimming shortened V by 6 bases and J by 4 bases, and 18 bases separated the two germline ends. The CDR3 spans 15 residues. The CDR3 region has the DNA TGCGCCAGCAGCCCAGACCCGGGCTTTAGCTATGGCTACACCTTC. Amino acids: CASSPDPGFSYGYTF.

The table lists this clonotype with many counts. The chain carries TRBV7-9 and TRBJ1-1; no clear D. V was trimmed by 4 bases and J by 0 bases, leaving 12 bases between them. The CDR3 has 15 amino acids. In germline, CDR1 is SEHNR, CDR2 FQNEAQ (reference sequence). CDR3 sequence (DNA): TGTGCCAGCAGCTCCCTCAGCGTAATGAACACTGAAGCTTTCTTT. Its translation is CASSSLSVMNTEAFF.

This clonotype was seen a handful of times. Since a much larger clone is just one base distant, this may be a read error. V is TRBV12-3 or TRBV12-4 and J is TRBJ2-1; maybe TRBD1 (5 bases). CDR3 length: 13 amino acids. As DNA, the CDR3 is TGTGCCAGCAGTTTAACAGGTCTCAATGGGCAGTTCTTC. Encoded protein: CASSLTGLNGQFF.

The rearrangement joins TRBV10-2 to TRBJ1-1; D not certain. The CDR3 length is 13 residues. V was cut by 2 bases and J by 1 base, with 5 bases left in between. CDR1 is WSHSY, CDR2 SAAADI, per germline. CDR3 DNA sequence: TGCGCCAGCAGTGAGGTAGAGAACACTGAAGCTTTCTTT. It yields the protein CASSEVENTEAFF.

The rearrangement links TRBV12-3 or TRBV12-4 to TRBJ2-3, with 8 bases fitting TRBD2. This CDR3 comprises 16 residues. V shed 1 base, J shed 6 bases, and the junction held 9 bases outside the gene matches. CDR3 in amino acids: CASSLVAGGRYDTQYF. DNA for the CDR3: TGTGCCAGCAGTTTAGTGGCGGGGGGTCGTTATGATACGCAGTATTTT.

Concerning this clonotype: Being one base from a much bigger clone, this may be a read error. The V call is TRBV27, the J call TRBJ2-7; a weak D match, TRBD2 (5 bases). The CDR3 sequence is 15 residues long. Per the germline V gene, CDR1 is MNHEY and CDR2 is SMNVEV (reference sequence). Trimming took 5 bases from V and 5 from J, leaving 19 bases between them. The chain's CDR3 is CASSTPGLSCDEQYF. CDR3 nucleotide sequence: TGTGCCAGCAGTACTCCGGGATTAAGCTGTGACGAGCAGTACTTC.

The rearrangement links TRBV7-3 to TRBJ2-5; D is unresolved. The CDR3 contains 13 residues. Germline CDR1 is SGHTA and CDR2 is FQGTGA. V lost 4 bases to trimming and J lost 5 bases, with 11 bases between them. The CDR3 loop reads CASSSPPAETQYF. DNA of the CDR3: TGTGCCAGCAGCTCACCCCCGGCCGAGACCCAGTACTTC.

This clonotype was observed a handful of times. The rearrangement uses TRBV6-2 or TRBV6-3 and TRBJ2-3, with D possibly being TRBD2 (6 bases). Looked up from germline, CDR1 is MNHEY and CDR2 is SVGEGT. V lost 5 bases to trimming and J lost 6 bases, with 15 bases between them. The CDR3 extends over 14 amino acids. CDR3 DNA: TGTGCCAGCAGTCTACTTGGAGGGGTTGATACGCAGTATTTT. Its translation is CASSLLGGVDTQYF.